These 18 T cell receptor beta chains originate from one sample sequenced in a study of T cell responses to AZD1222 COVID-19 vaccine. TCRdb's copy holds only in-frame clones and misses some; the assay was immunoSEQ multiplex PCR. The sample includes some 130,000 clones, roughly nine tenths of them seen just once. The source was peripheral blood, collected on day 0 of AZD1222 vaccination. These receptors all come from an adult in good health.

The sample holds a few counts of this clone. The chain joins TRBV21-1 to TRBJ1-1; TRBD1 is the table's D call, not checked against the DNA. TRBV21-1 is designated a pseudogene. The CDR3 contains 15 residues. CDR3 loop: CASRSGQGARTEAFF. DNA of the CDR3: TGTGCCAGCAGGTCTGGACAGGGGGCGCGGACTGAAGCTTTCTTT.

The chain has TRBV5-4 and TRBJ2-3; the D gene is possibly TRBD2 (5 bases). The CDR3 spans 15 residues. Looked up from germline, CDR1 is SGHNT and CDR2 is YYREEE (reference sequence). V was cut by 0 bases and J by 1 base, with 9 bases left in between. The CDR3 region has the DNA TGTGCCAGCAGCTTGGTGGTAGCGCGCACAGATACGCAGTATTTT. Translated, it gives CASSLVVARTDTQYF.

This clone showed up just a few times. The gene calls are TRBV14 and TRBJ2-3; D is unclear. Germline V CDR1 and CDR2: SGHDN, FVKESK. Trimming stripped 0 bases from V and 4 bases from J, with 5 bases between. The CDR3 runs to 13 residues. This CDR3 reads CASSQDGADTQYF. CDR3 nucleotide sequence: TGTGCCAGCAGCCAAGATGGGGCAGATACGCAGTATTTT. The full variable domain, in which reference TRBV14 and TRBJ2-3 provide the parts outside the CDR3, is EAGVTQFPSHSVIEKGQTVTLRCDPISGHDNLYWYRRVMGKEIKFLLHFVKESKQDESGMPNNRFLAERTGGTYSTLKVQPAELEDSGVYFCASSQDGADTQYFGPGTRLTVL.

The chain joins TRBV7-2 to TRBJ2-7, with a tentative D call TRBD1 (5 bases). In germline, CDR1 is SGHTA, CDR2 FQGNSA. The CDR3 length is 14 residues. V gave up 5 bases and J gave up 2 bases, with 13 bases separating them. The CDR3 nucleotides read TGTGCCAGCAGCCTGTTGGGCAGGGCCTACGAGCAGTACTTC. This translates into CASSLLGRAYEQYF.

This chain uses TRBV10-1 with TRBJ1-2, with a weak D call TRBD1 (6 bases). V dropped 2 bases and J dropped 5 bases, with 24 bases sitting between them. This CDR3 spans 18 amino acids. Germline V gene data show CDR1 as WNHNN and CDR2 as SYGVQD (reference sequence). The CDR3 spells CASSENGGGGLPIYGYTF. As DNA, the CDR3 is TGCGCCAGCAGTGAGAATGGAGGGGGTGGCCTCCCGATATATGGCTACACCTTC.

This clone occurred once. J is TRBJ2-3 and V is TRBV19; 10 nucleotides line up with TRBD2. The CDR3 loop spans 15 amino acids. The V and J ends lost 9 bases and 5 bases, in that order; junction bases with no gene match: 11. Germline CDR1 and CDR2: LNHDA and SQIVND (reference sequence). The CDR3 DNA sequence: TGTGCCAGCCAAAGCGGGGGGGGATTTGGAGATACGCAGTATTTT. This sequence encodes CASQSGGGFGDTQYF.

The chain joins TRBV6-5 to TRBJ2-5; 7 nucleotides line up with TRBD1. The trim removed 8 bases at V and 2 bases at J, leaving 5 bases unmatched. Per germline, CDR1 MNHEY and CDR2 SVGAGI. The CDR3 loop spans 13 amino acids. The chain's CDR3 is CASDRVQQETQYF. DNA of the CDR3: TGTGCCAGCGACAGGGTTCAGCAAGAGACCCAGTACTTC.

The rearrangement uses TRBV2 and TRBJ1-4; 9 bases are shared with TRBD1. Germline lookup yields CDR1 SNHLY and CDR2 FYNNEI. CDR3 length: 12 residues. V dropped 10 bases and J dropped 8; count of bases not matched to a gene: 5. CDR3 in DNA: TGTGCCACAGGGACAGGGAGGGAAAAACTGTTTTTT. This encodes CATGTGREKLFF.

This sequence joins TRBV19 and TRBJ1-2; the match to TRBD1 covers 7 bases. This CDR3 has 17 amino acids. Germline trimming cut 6 bases from V and 0 bases from J; bases unmatched to any gene: 13. Germline V lookup: CDR1 LNHDA, CDR2 SQIVND (reference sequence). DNA of the CDR3: TGTGCCAGTAGGGGAGACAGGGCCCTAGCCTCTAACTATGGCTACACCTTC. Amino acid sequence: CASRGDRALASNYGYTF.

CDR3 bases: TGTGCCAGCAGTTATGGGTACAGAACTGGAAGCTACACCTTC. Translation: CASSYGYRTGSYTF. J is TRBJ1-2 and V is TRBV6-2 or TRBV6-3; D remains unclear. Looked up from germline, CDR1 is MNHEY and CDR2 is SVGEGT. The V gene lost 3 bases and the J gene lost 9 bases, with 17 bases spanning the gap. The CDR3 has 14 amino acids.

V is TRBV4-3 and J is TRBJ2-1, with TRBD2 matching over 14 bases. Germline CDR1 and CDR2: LGHNA and YSLEER. The CDR3 spans 18 residues. The V segment lost 0 bases and the J segment 6 bases; nucleotides outside the gene matches: 7. This CDR3 reads CASSQDAAGLAGVNEQFF. The CDR3 nucleotides are TGCGCCAGCAGCCAAGATGCGGCGGGACTAGCGGGAGTCAATGAGCAGTTCTTC.

The chain uses TRBV6-2 or TRBV6-3 and TRBJ1-1; the D is unclear. The CDR3 runs 14 residues. Trimming took off 2 bases at V and 5 bases at J, with 12 bases between the two ends. Germline CDR1 is MNHEY and CDR2 is SVGEGT. The CDR3 spells CASSYQIIETEAFF. Here the CDR3 DNA reads TGTGCCAGCAGTTACCAGATTATCGAGACTGAAGCTTTCTTT.

V and J are TRBV5-1 and TRBJ2-3; D gene uncertain. Germline V gene lookup returns CDR1 SGHRS and CDR2 YFSETQ. V shed 1 base and J shed 2 bases, with 5 bases lying between them. This CDR3 spans 13 amino acids. In nucleotides, the CDR3 is TGCGCCAGCAGCTTGACCAACACAGATACGCAGTATTTT. Translation: CASSLTNTDTQYF.

The chain employs TRBV30 and TRBJ1-1; 7 nucleotides match TRBD1. J gave up 7 bases and V 4 bases, and 6 bases lay outside the gene matches. In germline, CDR1 is GTSNPN, CDR2 SVGIG (reference sequence). The CDR3 runs 12 residues. DNA of the CDR3: TGTGCCTGGAAGGGACAGATTAATGAAGCTTTCTTT. It encodes CAWKGQINEAFF.

The CDR3 DNA is TGTGCCAGCAGCTTAGCGGTGGGCTACACCTTC. It yields the protein CASSLAVGYTF. The V and J genes are TRBV7-8 and TRBJ1-2; D uncertain. This CDR3 has 11 amino acids. Germline CDR1 reads SGHVS; CDR2 reads FQNEAQ. Trimming shortened V by 0 bases and J by 8 bases, and 4 bases separated the two germline ends. Full variable domain (missing parts from reference TRBV7-8 and TRBJ1-2): GAGVSQSPRYKVAKRGQDVALRCDPISGHVSLFWYQQALGQGPEFLTYFQNEAQLDKSGLPSDRFFAERPEGSVSTLKIQRTQQEDSAVYLCASSLAVGYTFGSGTRLTVV.

The rearrangement joins TRBV7-9 to TRBJ1-1; possible D gene TRBD1, 5 bases. CDR1 and CDR2 (germline): SEHNR, FQNEAQ (reference sequence). Trimming stripped 4 bases from V and 1 base from J, with 13 bases between. CDR3 length: 15 residues. CDR3 coding DNA: TGTGCCAGCAGCTCCGGGGCCGGGAAGAACACTGAAGCTTTCTTT. Its protein product is CASSSGAGKNTEAFF.

This chain joins TRBV28 and TRBJ1-5, with D possibly TRBD1 on 5 matching bases. Germline loops: CDR1 MDHEN, CDR2 SYDVKM. The length of the CDR3 is 15 residues. Between the trimmed V and J ends, which lost 2 bases and 6 bases, there was a span of 14 bases. CDR3 coding DNA: TGTGCCAGCAGTTTAGGTTCTCAGGGTGGTCAGCCCCAGCATTTT. Encoded protein: CASSLGSQGGQPQHF.

The CDR3 DNA follows: TGTGCCAGCAGTTTATACAAGCACCTCTATGGCTACACCTTC. Translation gives CASSLYKHLYGYTF. This chain uses TRBV28 with TRBJ1-2, with D unresolved. Looked up from germline, CDR1 is MDHEN and CDR2 is SYDVKM. This CDR3 is built from 14 residues. Between the trimmed V and J ends, which lost 1 base and 4 bases, there was a span of 10 bases.